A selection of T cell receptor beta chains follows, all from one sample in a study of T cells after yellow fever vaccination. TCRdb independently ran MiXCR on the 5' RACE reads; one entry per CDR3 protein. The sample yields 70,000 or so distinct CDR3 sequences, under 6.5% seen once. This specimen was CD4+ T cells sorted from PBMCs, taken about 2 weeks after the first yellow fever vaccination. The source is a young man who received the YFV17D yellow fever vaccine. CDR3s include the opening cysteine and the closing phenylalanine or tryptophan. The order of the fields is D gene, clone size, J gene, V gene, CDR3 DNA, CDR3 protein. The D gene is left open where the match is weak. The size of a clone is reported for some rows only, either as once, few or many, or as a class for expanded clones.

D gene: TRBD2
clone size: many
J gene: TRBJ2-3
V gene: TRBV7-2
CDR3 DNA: TGTGCCAGCAGCTTAGCGCCGGGGGGTAAAGATACGCAGTATTTT
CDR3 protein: CASSLAPGGKDTQYF

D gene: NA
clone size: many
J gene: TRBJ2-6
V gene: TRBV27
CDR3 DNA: TGTGCCAGCAGCTCTTGGAGCTCTGGGGCCAACGTCCTGACTTTC
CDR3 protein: CASSSWSSGANVLTF

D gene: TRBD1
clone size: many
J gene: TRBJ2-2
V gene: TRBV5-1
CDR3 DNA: TGCGCCAGCAGCAGAGGACAGGGGGCAAACGTCCTCCCTACCGGGGAGCTGTTTTTT
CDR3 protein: CASSRGQGANVLPTGELFF

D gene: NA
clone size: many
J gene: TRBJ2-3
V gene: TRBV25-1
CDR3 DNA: TGTGCCAGCAGTGCGGGAAGGGGGGGCGTGACAGATACGCAGTATTTT
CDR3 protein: CASSAGRGGVTDTQYF

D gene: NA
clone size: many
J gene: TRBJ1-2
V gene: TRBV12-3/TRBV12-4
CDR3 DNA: TGTGCCAGCAGTTCCACCGGGGCGGTCTATGGCTACACCTTC
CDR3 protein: CASSSTGAVYGYTF

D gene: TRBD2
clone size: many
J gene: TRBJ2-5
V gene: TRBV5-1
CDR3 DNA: TGCGCCAGCAGCCTGACGACTAGCGGGGGGCAAGAGACCCAGTACTTC
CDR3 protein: CASSLTTSGGQETQYF

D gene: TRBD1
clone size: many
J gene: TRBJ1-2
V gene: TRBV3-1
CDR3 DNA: TGTGCCAGCAGCCCAAACAGGACAGGGAACCTGTCGGGCTACACCTTC
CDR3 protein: CASSPNRTGNLSGYTF

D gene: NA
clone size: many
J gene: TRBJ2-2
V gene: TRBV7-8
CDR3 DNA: TGTGCCAGCAGCTTTCAGGGAGTGTCGGCCGGGGAGCTGTTTTTT
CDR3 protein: CASSFQGVSAGELFF

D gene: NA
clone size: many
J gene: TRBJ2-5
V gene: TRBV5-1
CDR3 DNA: TGCGCCAGCAGCTTGTGGGCAGCCGGGGAGACCCAGTACTTC
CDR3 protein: CASSLWAAGETQYF

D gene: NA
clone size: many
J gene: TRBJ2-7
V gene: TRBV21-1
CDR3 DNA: TGTGCCAGCAGCAAGGGACAGGGGTCCTACCCCTACGAGCAGTACTTC
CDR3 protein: CASSKGQGSYPYEQYF

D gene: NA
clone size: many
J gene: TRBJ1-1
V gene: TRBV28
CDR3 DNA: TGTGCCAGCAGTTCTAGGAGCAACACTGAAGCTTTCTTT
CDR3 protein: CASSSRSNTEAFF

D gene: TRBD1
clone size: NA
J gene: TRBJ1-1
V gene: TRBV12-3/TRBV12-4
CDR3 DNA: TGTGCCAGCAGGGTAGACAGGGGGCTTAACACTGAAGCTTTCTTT
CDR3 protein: CASRVDRGLNTEAFF

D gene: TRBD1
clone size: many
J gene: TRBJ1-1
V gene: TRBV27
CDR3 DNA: TGTGCCAGCAGCCCTGACAGGGGGCGGACTGAAGCTTTCTTT
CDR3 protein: CASSPDRGRTEAFF

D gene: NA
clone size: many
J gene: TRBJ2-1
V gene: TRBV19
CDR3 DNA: TGTGCCAGTAGTAGAGGGGGAGTTTACAATGAGCAGTTCTTC
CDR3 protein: CASSRGGVYNEQFF

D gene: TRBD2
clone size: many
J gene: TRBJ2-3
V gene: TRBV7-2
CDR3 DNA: TGTGCCAGCAGCTTTCTCAGCGGGGTCTCCGGGAATACGCAGTATTTT
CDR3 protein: CASSFLSGVSGNTQYF

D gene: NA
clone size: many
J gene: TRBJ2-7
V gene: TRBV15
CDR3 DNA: TGTGCCACCAGCAGAGGGCTAACAGGGAGCCACTACGAGCAGTACTTC
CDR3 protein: CATSRGLTGSHYEQYF

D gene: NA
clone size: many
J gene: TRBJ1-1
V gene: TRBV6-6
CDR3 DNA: TGTGCCAGCAGTTACGGGGGAGACACTGAAGCTTTCTTT
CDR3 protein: CASSYGGDTEAFF

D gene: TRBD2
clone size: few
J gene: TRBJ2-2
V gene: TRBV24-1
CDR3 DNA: TGTGCCACCAGTGATTTCTATGGGACTAGCGGGGGGAAGAACACCGGGGAGCTGTTTTTT
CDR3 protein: CATSDFYGTSGGKNTGELFF

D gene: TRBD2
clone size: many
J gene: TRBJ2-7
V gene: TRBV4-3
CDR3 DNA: TGCGCCAGCAGCCAAGATTCGGGGGGGACCTACGAGCAGTACTTC
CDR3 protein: CASSQDSGGTYEQYF

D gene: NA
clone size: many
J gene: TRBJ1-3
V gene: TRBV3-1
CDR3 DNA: TGTGCCAGCAGCCAGTGGACAGATGGAAACACCATATATTTT
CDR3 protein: CASSQWTDGNTIYF

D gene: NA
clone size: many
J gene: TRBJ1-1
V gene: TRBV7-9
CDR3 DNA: TGTGCCAGCAGCTTTGAACGAAAAGCTTTCTTT
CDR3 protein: CASSFERKAFF

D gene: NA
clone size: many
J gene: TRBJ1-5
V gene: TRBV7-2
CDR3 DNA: TGTGCCAGCAGCTTAAGTAGTCAGCCCCAGCATTTT
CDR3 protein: CASSLSSQPQHF

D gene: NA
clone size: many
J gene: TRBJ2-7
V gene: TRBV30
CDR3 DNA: TGTGCCTGGGTTGACAGGACTAAGAGCTCCTACGAGCAGTACTTC
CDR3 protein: CAWVDRTKSSYEQYF

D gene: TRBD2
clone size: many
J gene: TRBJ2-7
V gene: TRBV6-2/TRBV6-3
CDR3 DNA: TGTGCCAGCAGTTCAGAGACTAGCGGGGTGTACGAGCAGTACTTC
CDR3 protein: CASSSETSGVYEQYF

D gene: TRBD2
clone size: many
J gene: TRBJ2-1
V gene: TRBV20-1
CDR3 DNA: TGCAGTGCCTTTTCGGGGGGAGGCGATGAGCAGTTCTTC
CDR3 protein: CSAFSGGGDEQFF

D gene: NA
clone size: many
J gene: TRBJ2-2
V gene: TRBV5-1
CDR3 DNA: TGCGCCAGCAGCTTGAGGGGGGGCTTTGTCGCCGGGGAGCTGTTTTTT
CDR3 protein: CASSLRGGFVAGELFF

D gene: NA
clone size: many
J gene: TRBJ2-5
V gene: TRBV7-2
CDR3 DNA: TGTGCCAGCAGCCCCGGGCGGAGGGAGACCCAGTACTTC
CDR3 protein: CASSPGRRETQYF

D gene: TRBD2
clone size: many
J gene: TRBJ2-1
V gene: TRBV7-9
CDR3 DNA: TGTGCCAGCAGCTTAAGCCTAGCGGGGGCCTACAATGAGCATTTCTTC
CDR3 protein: CASSLSLAGAYNEHFF

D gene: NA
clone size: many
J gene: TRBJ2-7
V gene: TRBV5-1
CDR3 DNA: TGCGCCAGTGGATTTGGGTCCTACGAGCAGTACTTC
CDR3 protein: CASGFGSYEQYF

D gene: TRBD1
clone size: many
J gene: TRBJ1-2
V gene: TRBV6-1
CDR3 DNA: TGTGCCACCAGATTCCAGGGGGCCAATGGCTACACCTTC
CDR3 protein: CATRFQGANGYTF

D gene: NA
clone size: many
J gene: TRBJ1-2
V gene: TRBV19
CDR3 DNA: TGTGCCAGTATTGCCGATCCAGGGAGGTCTGGCTACACCTTC
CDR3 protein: CASIADPGRSGYTF

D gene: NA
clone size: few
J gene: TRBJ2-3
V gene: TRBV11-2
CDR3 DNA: TGTGCCAGCAGCTTAGATCTCGCCAATACGCAGTATTTT
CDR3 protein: CASSLDLANTQYF

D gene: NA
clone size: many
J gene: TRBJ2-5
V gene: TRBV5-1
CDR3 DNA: TGCGCCAGCAGCTTTCAGCCCTCGCACAGGGTGAACCAAGAGACCCAGTACTTC
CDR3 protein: CASSFQPSHRVNQETQYF

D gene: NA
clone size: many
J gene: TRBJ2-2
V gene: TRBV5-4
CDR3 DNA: TGTGCCAGCAGATATCACCTCGGCACCGGGGAGCTGTTTTTT
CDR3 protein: CASRYHLGTGELFF

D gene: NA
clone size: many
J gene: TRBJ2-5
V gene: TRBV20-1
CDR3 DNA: TGCAGTGCTAGAAACCAACCGGAGACCCAGTACTTC
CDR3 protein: CSARNQPETQYF

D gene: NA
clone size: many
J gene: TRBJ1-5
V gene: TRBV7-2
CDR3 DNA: TGTGCCAGCAGCTTCATGGGCTCGAATCAGCCCCAGCATTTT
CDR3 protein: CASSFMGSNQPQHF

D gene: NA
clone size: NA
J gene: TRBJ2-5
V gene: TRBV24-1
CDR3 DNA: TGTGCCACCAGTGATCCAGAGGGTCAAGGTGAGACCCAGTACTTC
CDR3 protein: CATSDPEGQGETQYF

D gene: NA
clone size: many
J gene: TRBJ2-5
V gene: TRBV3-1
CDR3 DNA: TGTGCCAGCAGCCAGCCTTCCGGCCCCTCTGGGACCCAGTACTTC
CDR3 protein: CASSQPSGPSGTQYF

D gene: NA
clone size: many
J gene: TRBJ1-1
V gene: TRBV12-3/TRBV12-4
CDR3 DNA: TGTGCCAGCAGCTCCCTCGCTGGAGCTTTCTTT
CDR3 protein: CASSSLAGAFF

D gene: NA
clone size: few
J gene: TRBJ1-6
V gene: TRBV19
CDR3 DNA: TGTGCCAGCCGGGACAATAATAATTCACCCCTCCACTTT
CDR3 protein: CASRDNNNSPLHF

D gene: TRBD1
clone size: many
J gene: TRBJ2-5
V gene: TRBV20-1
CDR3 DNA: TGCAGTGCCGGGACAGTGGAAGAGACCCAGTACTTC
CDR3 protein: CSAGTVEETQYF

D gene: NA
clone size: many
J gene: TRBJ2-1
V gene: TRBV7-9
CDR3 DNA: TGTGCCAGCAGACCGACCGGTTCAAATGAGCAGTTCTTC
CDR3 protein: CASRPTGSNEQFF

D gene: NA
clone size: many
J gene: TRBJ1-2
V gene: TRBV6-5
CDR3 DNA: TGTGCCAGCAGTTACTCGATTGGGGGCGGCTATGGCTACACCTTC
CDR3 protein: CASSYSIGGGYGYTF

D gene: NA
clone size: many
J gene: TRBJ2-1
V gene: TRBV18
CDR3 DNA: TGTGCCAGCTCACCAGGGAGCGGGTGGCGACCTAACTACAATGAGCAGTTCTTC
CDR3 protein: CASSPGSGWRPNYNEQFF

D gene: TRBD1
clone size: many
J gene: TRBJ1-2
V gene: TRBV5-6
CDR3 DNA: TGTGCCAGCAGCGGAGGGACAGGGGTCGGCTACACCTTC
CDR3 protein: CASSGGTGVGYTF

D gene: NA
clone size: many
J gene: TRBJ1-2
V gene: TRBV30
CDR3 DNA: TGTGCCTGGAGTGTGGAAGCTAACTATGGCTACACCTTC
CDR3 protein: CAWSVEANYGYTF

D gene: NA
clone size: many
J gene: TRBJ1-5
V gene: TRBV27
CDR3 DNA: TGTGCCAGCAGTTTGGGCGGAATCGGTAGCAATCAGCCCCAGCATTTT
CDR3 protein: CASSLGGIGSNQPQHF

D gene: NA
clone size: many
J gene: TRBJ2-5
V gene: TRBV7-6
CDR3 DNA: TGTGCCAGCAGCTTTGGGACCCAAGAGACCCAGTACTTC
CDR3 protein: CASSFGTQETQYF